This passage covers 27 T cell receptor beta chains from one sample sequenced in a study of cytomegalovirus exposure and HLA in healthy donors. With 60 Vbeta and 13 Jbeta primers, the PCR was carried out. Clones were sequenced by immunoSEQ multiplex PCR, and TCRdb holds only the in-frame ones, with some missing. The sample has about 120,000 clones; about 70% are singletons. Input material: PBMCs. The receptors originated from a woman in her 30s in good health and CMV-seronegative.

This sequence joins TRBV30 and TRBJ2-5; 8 bases fit TRBD2. This CDR3 is built from 13 residues. J was trimmed by 4 bases and V by 2 bases; bases with no gene match: 3. Germline lookup yields CDR1 GTSNPN and CDR2 SVGIG (reference sequence). The CDR3 protein is CAWSMTSAETQYF. Written as DNA, the CDR3 is TGTGCCTGGAGTATGACTAGCGCAGAGACCCAGTACTTC.

The rearrangement joins TRBV5-1 to TRBJ1-1, with a weak D call TRBD1 (6 bases). Germline CDR1 is SGHRS and CDR2 is YFSETQ. This CDR3 is built from 15 residues. Trimming took 5 bases from V and 0 from J, leaving 14 bases between them. This CDR3 is CASSLTGSVNTEAFF. The CDR3 DNA follows: TGCGCCAGCAGTTTAACAGGGTCGGTGAACACTGAAGCTTTCTTT.

The gene calls are TRBV15 and TRBJ2-5, with 7 positions matching TRBD1. The J segment lost 5 bases and the V segment lost 3 bases, leaving 9 bases of the junction unmatched. The CDR3 runs to 15 residues. Germline V gene sequence: CDR1 LNHNV, CDR2 YYDKDF (reference sequence). CDR3 nucleotides: TGTGCCACCAGCAGTCAAAGCGACAGGGTCGAGACCCAGTACTTC. It encodes CATSSQSDRVETQYF.

The chain uses TRBV7-2 and TRBJ1-6; D is perhaps TRBD1 (6 bases). The germline V gene has CDR1 SGHTA and CDR2 FQGNSA. V was shortened by 6 bases and J by 7 bases, with 13 bases between the two germline ends. The CDR3 is 14 residues long. The DNA for the CDR3 is TGTGCCAGCAGACATGGACAGTTAAATTCACCCCTCCACTTT. Amino acids: CASRHGQLNSPLHF.

V usage is TRBV5-1 and J usage is TRBJ1-4; D gene ambiguous. This CDR3 is 14 amino acids long. CDR1 SGHRS and CDR2 YFSETQ come from the germline V gene. V was cut by 4 bases and J by 7 bases, with 14 bases left in between. The CDR3 loop reads CASSLSTSVEKLFF. The CDR3 DNA reads as TGCGCCAGCAGCCTGTCTACAAGCGTTGAAAAACTGTTTTTT.

This chain connects TRBV5-1 to TRBJ1-2; D is perhaps TRBD1 (6 bases). This CDR3 is built from 12 residues. V was trimmed by 2 bases and J by 6 bases, leaving 8 bases between them. CDR1 and CDR2 from the germline V gene are SGHRS and YFSETQ. CDR3 residues: CASSLEGDGYTF. The CDR3 region has the DNA TGCGCCAGCAGCTTAGAGGGGGATGGCTACACCTTC.

The genes are TRBV19 and TRBJ1-2; 7 nucleotides align to TRBD1. The CDR3 is 16 amino acids. Germline CDR1 is LNHDA and CDR2 is SQIVND (reference sequence). With V trimmed by 4 bases and J by 9 bases, 17 bases remained unmatched. The CDR3 reads CASSRNAGTARTSYTF. The CDR3 DNA follows: TGTGCCAGTAGTAGAAACGCCGGGACAGCTCGGACCAGCTACACCTTC.

The genes are TRBV7-6 and TRBJ2-1; the match to TRBD2 covers 11 bases. J lost 9 bases, V lost 2 bases, and 12 bases had no gene match. The CDR3 loop spans 17 amino acids. The germline V gene encodes CDR1 SGHVS and CDR2 FNYEAQ. The CDR3 reads CASSLTHPLAGDGEQFF. CDR3 DNA: TGTGCCAGCAGCTTAACCCACCCACTAGCGGGAGATGGTGAGCAGTTCTTC.

V gene TRBV30 combines with J gene TRBJ1-2; no firm D call. V lost 5 bases, J lost 7 bases, and 23 bases lay in between. This CDR3 comprises 15 residues. The germline CDR1 and CDR2 sequences are GTSNPN and SVGIG (reference sequence). CDR3 coding DNA: TGTGCCTGGGGGGAGTTAGGACGTTCCACGGGTGGCTACACCTTC. Residues: CAWGELGRSTGGYTF.

This chain connects TRBV4-1 to TRBJ2-1; TRBD2 matches at 14 bases. The V gene end was trimmed by 4 bases and the J gene end by 5 bases; junction bases not matched to a gene: 10. Germline V lookup: CDR1 MGHRA, CDR2 YSYEKL. CDR3 length: 18 residues. The CDR3, as DNA: TGCGCCAGCAGCCCCCGTGGACTAGCGGGGGGACTCGACAATGAGCAGTTCTTC. This sequence encodes CASSPRGLAGGLDNEQFF.

The chain is built from TRBV2 and TRBJ1-1; TRBD1 might be the D (5 bases). Per the germline V gene, CDR1 is SNHLY and CDR2 is FYNNEI. This CDR3 contains 12 residues. V lost 8 bases and J lost 4, with 11 bases in between. The CDR3 is CASLAGGTEAFF. The CDR3 DNA reads as TGTGCCAGCTTGGCGGGGGGCACTGAAGCTTTCTTT.

This chain joins TRBV19 and TRBJ1-5; 7 bases agree with TRBD1. This CDR3 has 16 amino acids. Germline-derived CDR1 and CDR2 are LNHDA and SQIVND (reference sequence). The ends lost 2 bases at V and 5 bases at J; junction bases unmatched: 9. CDR3 loop: CASSIRGDRGDQPQHF. The CDR3 DNA is TGTGCCAGTAGTATAAGGGGGGACAGAGGTGATCAGCCCCAGCATTTT.

This sequence joins TRBV4-2 and TRBJ2-1; 8 bases fit TRBD1. This CDR3 contains 16 residues. The J segment lost 1 base and the V segment lost 3 bases, leaving 5 bases of the junction unmatched. Germline V gene sequence: CDR1 LGHNA, CDR2 YNFKEQ. CDR3 region: CASSQRRTGSYNEQFF. Written as DNA, the CDR3 is TGTGCCAGCAGCCAGAGAAGGACAGGGTCCTACAATGAGCAGTTCTTC.

This clone has a handful of counts. The J gene is TRBJ1-2, the V gene TRBV6-4; 9 positions agree with TRBD1. Germline V gene data show CDR1 as MRHNA and CDR2 as SNTAGT. There are 14 residues in the CDR3. J was trimmed by 10 bases and V by 6 bases; bases with no gene match: 12. The CDR3 sequence: CASRGTGTGFDYTF. CDR3 nucleotide sequence: TGTGCCAGCAGAGGAACCGGGACAGGGTTCGACTACACCTTC.

This rearrangement joins TRBV5-6 to TRBJ1-2; D unresolved. The V end was cut by 4 bases, the J end by 7 bases, with 17 bases between. This CDR3 has 14 residues. From germline, CDR1 is SGHDT and CDR2 YYEEEE. The chain's CDR3 is CASSQPFRSGGYTF. CDR3 in DNA: TGTGCCAGCAGCCAACCTTTTAGGTCAGGTGGCTACACCTTC.

The chain links TRBV30 to TRBJ2-3; 12 bases line up with TRBD2. The CDR3 totals 18 residues. V was clipped by 2 bases and J by 2 bases; unmatched bases: 11. Looked up from germline, CDR1 is GTSNPN and CDR2 is SVGIG (reference sequence). CDR3 nucleotides: TGTGCCTGGAGTAGACTAGCGGGGGCCCCCGCGAACACAGATACGCAGTATTTT. Translating it yields CAWSRLAGAPANTDTQYF.

Written as DNA, the CDR3 is TGTGCCAGTAGTCAAGGGACAGGGGATGTGAACAATCAGCCCCAGCATTTT. It specifies CASSQGTGDVNNQPQHF. The chain combines TRBV19 with TRBJ1-5, with TRBD1 identical over 10 bases. V gave up 5 bases and J gave up 3 bases; unmatched junction bases: 10. The CDR3 spans 17 residues. CDR1 is LNHDA and CDR2 is SQIVND in the germline V gene (reference sequence).

V gene TRBV9 combines with J gene TRBJ1-5; 8 bases align to TRBD1. Germline CDR1 and CDR2: SGDLS and YYNGEE. With 0 bases clipped from V and 4 bases from J, the junction kept 3 bases outside the gene matches. The CDR3 consists of 15 residues. CDR3 coding DNA: TGTGCCAGCAGCGTAGATCAGGGGGCGAATCAGCCCCAGCATTTT. Amino acid sequence: CASSVDQGANQPQHF. The whole variable domain, remainder taken from reference TRBV9 and TRBJ1-5, is DSGVTQTPKHLITATGQRVTLRCSPRSGDLSVYWYQQSLDQGLQFLIQYYNGEERAKGNILERFSAQQFPDLHSELNLSSLELGDSALYFCASSVDQGANQPQHFGDGTRLSIL.

The J gene is TRBJ2-1, the V gene TRBV30; no firm D call. V was clipped by 3 bases and J by 5 bases, with 14 bases between them. CDR3 size: 14 residues. Germline CDR1 GTSNPN, CDR2 SVGIG (reference sequence). CDR3 nucleotides: TGTGCCTGGAGGTCTGGGCGAAAAAACAATGAGCAGTTCTTC. Its translation: CAWRSGRKNNEQFF.

V usage is TRBV30 and J usage is TRBJ1-1, with a possible D match to TRBD1 (6 bases). Trimming left V 3 bases short and J 10 bases short, with 18 bases between. CDR3 length: 13 amino acids. Germline assignment: CDR1 GTSNPN and CDR2 SVGIG (reference sequence). Here the CDR3 reads CAWRADRPRGAFF. The CDR3 DNA reads as TGTGCCTGGAGGGCCGACAGGCCGAGGGGAGCTTTCTTT.

The J gene is TRBJ2-1, the V gene TRBV7-3; possibly TRBD1 for D (5 bases). Germline CDR1 reads SGHTA; CDR2 reads FQGTGA. Trimming shortened V by 2 bases and J by 11 bases, and 16 bases separated the two germline ends. The CDR3 is 14 amino acids. This CDR3 reads CASSLLADRGKQFF. CDR3 DNA: TGTGCCAGCAGCTTACTGGCTGATAGGGGCAAGCAGTTCTTC.

The chain links TRBV7-9 to TRBJ2-5; 11 nucleotides align to TRBD1. Germline trimming cut 5 bases from V and 4 bases from J; bases unmatched to any gene: 6. The length of the CDR3 is 15 residues. Germline V gene lookup returns CDR1 SEHNR and CDR2 FQNEAQ (reference sequence). CDR3 loop: CASSPPGTGGETQYF. In DNA form, the CDR3 reads TGTGCCAGCAGCCCCCCGGGGACAGGGGGAGAGACCCAGTACTTC.

The chain employs TRBV5-4 and TRBJ1-1; D is ambiguous. This CDR3 contains 17 residues. Between the trimmed V and J ends, which lost 0 bases and 0 bases, there was a span of 15 bases. CDR1 and CDR2 from the germline V gene are SGHNT and YYREEE (reference sequence). The CDR3: CASSLDWALHMNTEAFF. The CDR3, as DNA: TGTGCCAGCAGCTTGGATTGGGCTTTACACATGAACACTGAAGCTTTCTTT.

This clone was recorded a few times. The rearrangement uses TRBV5-1 and TRBJ1-4, with a weak D call TRBD1 (5 bases). Germline V gene data show CDR1 as SGHRS and CDR2 as YFSETQ. V was cut by 2 bases and J by 4 bases, with 12 bases left in between. The CDR3 is 15 amino acids. The CDR3 sequence: CASSLTGTINEKLFF. DNA for the CDR3: TGCGCCAGCAGCTTAACAGGAACTATTAATGAAAAACTGTTTTTT.

The chain has TRBV7-9 and TRBJ2-7; no reliable D call. The CDR3 is 14 amino acids. Per the germline V gene, CDR1 is SEHNR and CDR2 is FQNEAQ (reference sequence). With 3 bases removed from V and 3 bases from J, the gap between germline ends came to 12 bases. Here the CDR3 DNA reads TGTGCCAGCAGCTTGGAGAGGCAGAACTACGAGCAGTACTTC. Amino acid sequence: CASSLERQNYEQYF.

This clone was counted once. V and J are TRBV5-1 and TRBJ1-5; tentatively, D is TRBD1 (5 bases). The CDR3 has 14 amino acids. V was clipped by 4 bases and J by 6 bases, with 14 bases between them. Germline V gene lookup returns CDR1 SGHRS and CDR2 YFSETQ. The CDR3 coding sequence is TGCGCCAGCAGCCGGGACTACGAGGGTCAGCCCCAGCATTTT. Protein product: CASSRDYEGQPQHF.

The chain links TRBV6-5 to TRBJ2-7; 10 bases agree with TRBD2. Losses at the gene ends were 2 bases for V and 1 base for J; bases not matched to a gene: 2. This CDR3 comprises 15 residues. Germline V CDR1 and CDR2: MNHEY, SVGAGI. The CDR3 sequence is CASSYPSGGSYEQYF. The CDR3 DNA sequence: TGTGCCAGCAGTTACCCTAGCGGGGGTTCCTACGAGCAGTACTTC.